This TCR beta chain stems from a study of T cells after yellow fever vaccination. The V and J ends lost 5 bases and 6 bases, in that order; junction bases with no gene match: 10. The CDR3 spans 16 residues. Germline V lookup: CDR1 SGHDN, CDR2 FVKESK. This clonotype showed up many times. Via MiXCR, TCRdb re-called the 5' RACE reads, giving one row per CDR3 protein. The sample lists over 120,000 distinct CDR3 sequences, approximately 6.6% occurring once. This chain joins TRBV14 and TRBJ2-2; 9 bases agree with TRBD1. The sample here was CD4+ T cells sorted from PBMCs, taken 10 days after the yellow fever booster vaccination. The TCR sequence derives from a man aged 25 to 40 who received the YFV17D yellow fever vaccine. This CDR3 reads CASSVKQGARAGELFF. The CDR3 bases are TGTGCCAGCAGCGTCAAACAGGGGGCGCGGGCCGGGGAGCTGTTTTTT.